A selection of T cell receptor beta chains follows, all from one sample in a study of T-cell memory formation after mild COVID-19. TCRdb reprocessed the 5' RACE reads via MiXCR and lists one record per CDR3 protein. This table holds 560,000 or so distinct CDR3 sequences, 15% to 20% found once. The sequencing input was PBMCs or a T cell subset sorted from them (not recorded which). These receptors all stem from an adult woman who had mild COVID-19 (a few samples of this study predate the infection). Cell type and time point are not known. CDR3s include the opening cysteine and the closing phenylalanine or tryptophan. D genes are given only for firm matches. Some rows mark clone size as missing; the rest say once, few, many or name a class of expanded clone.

CASSQGQGTIPGEQYF | TGCGCCAGCAGCCAAGGACAGGGAACCATACCGGGCGAGCAGTACTTC | TRBV5-1 | TRBD1 | TRBJ2-7 | NA
CASSLSPRQILSYEQYF | TGTGCCAGCAGCTTAAGTCCCCGACAGATTCTCTCCTACGAGCAGTACTTC | TRBV7-3 | NA | TRBJ2-7 | NA
CASSHRLAGGSTGELFF | TGTGCCAGCAGCCATAGACTAGCGGGGGGGAGCACCGGGGAGCTGTTTTTT | TRBV7-8 | TRBD2 | TRBJ2-2 | few
CATMGGNTEAFF | TGTGCCACCATGGGGGGAAACACTGAAGCTTTCTTT | TRBV24-1 | NA | TRBJ1-1 | few
CASSRTLTNEKLFF | TGCGCCAGCAGCAGGACCCTGACTAATGAAAAACTGTTTTTT | TRBV5-1 | NA | TRBJ1-4 | few
CASRPSPGGGVMTDTQYF | TGTGCCAGCAGACCGAGTCCCGGGGGTGGAGTTATGACAGATACGCAGTATTTT | TRBV12-3/TRBV12-4 | NA | TRBJ2-3 | NA
CATSRDRGTSVQETQYF | TGTGCCACCAGCAGAGATAGAGGGACAAGCGTTCAAGAGACCCAGTACTTC | TRBV15 | NA | TRBJ2-5 | few
CASSQGQYGYTF | TGTGCCAGCAGCCAAGGACAGTATGGCTACACCTTC | TRBV4-2 | NA | TRBJ1-2 | NA
CATSDPGGARETQYF | TGTGCCACCAGTGACCCGGGGGGGGCGCGGGAGACCCAGTACTTC | TRBV24-1 | TRBD2 | TRBJ2-5 | NA
CASRSTESSNYGYTF | TGTGCCAGCAGATCGACAGAATCCTCTAACTATGGCTACACCTTC | TRBV12-3/TRBV12-4 | NA | TRBJ1-2 | NA
CSVTRDVDTQYF | TGCAGCGTTACACGAGACGTGGATACGCAGTATTTT | TRBV29-1 | NA | TRBJ2-3 | few
CASRFGPGGGNTIYF | TGTGCCAGTAGGTTTGGTCCGGGCGGGGGAAACACCATATATTTT | TRBV19 | NA | TRBJ1-3 | NA
CATSLYSHSGNTIYF | TGTGCCACATCCCTCTACAGTCACTCTGGAAACACCATATATTTT | TRBV6-5 | NA | TRBJ1-3 | few
CASRNSNSPLHF | TGTGCCAGCAGGAACAGCAATTCACCCCTCCACTTT | TRBV6-6 | NA | TRBJ1-6 | few
CATTDTYEQYF | TGTGCCACTACAGACACCTACGAGCAGTACTTC | TRBV19 | NA | TRBJ2-7 | NA
CASSSGTGFAKNIQYF | TGTGCCAGCAGTTCCGGGACAGGGTTTGCCAAAAACATTCAGTACTTC | TRBV12-3/TRBV12-4 | TRBD1 | TRBJ2-4 | NA
CASSLMQGAGELFF | TGTGCCAGCAGCTTAATGCAAGGGGCCGGGGAGCTGTTTTTT | TRBV7-2 | NA | TRBJ2-2 | NA